One and the same sample provided the 21 T cell receptor beta chains below, sequenced in a study of T cell clonality in common variable immunodeficiency. Data came from immunoSEQ multiplex PCR; TCRdb stores just in-frame clones and leaves some out. The sample includes 30,000 to 35,000 clones, none of them occurring once. For these TCRs, the target antigens are not known. Whole-study findings and limits: Reportedly, TCR beta sequences from common variable immunodeficiency showed fewer deletions and N-nucleotide insertions.

Sequenced input: peripheral blood mononuclear cells. The receptor set was obtained from a human donor with common variable immunodeficiency.

This clone has ten or more counts. The read finishes 3 residues shy of the CDR3 end, and the germline J gene is used to complete it. The chain carries TRBV6-2 or TRBV6-3 and TRBJ1-2; 8 bases agree with TRBD1. The CDR3 consists of 12 residues. The germline CDR1 and CDR2 sequences are MNHEY and SVGEGT. V dropped 8 bases and J dropped 6; count of bases not matched to a gene: 5. CDR3 region: CASLDRGDGYTF. The DNA read from the CDR3 is TGTGCCAGCCTCGACAGGGGAGATGGC.

This clone was observed many times. Coverage ceases 3 residues before the CDR3 finishes, and the germline J gene fills in the end. The chain couples TRBV14 to TRBJ2-3; 11 nucleotides agree with TRBD2. J gave up 6 bases and V 4 bases, and 18 bases lay outside the gene matches. The CDR3 contains 19 residues. CDR1 is SGHDN, CDR2 FVKESK, per germline. The CDR3 DNA, read in part, is TGTGCCAGCAGCCGTACAGCGGGGTCGTCACTAGCGGGAGTCGATACG. This sequence encodes CASSRTAGSSLAGVDT. In full, the CDR3 is CASSRTAGSSLAGVDTQYF.

Only a few counts were recorded for this clone. The read terminates 3 residues before the CDR3 end, so the remaining end is supplied by the germline J gene. Other DNA sequences in this specimen translate into the identical CDR3. The rearrangement links TRBV7-3 to TRBJ2-5, with a possible D match to TRBD2 (6 bases). The CDR3 is made up of 16 amino acids. Trimming took 5 bases from V and 6 from J, leaving 22 bases between them. Germline V CDR1 and CDR2: SGHTA, FQGTGA. CDR3 bases read: TGTGCCAGCAGCGCGGGGCACGTGAGAGGAGGGCAGACC. Its protein product is CASSAGHVRGGQT. The whole CDR3 reads CASSAGHVRGGQTQYF.

This clone was detected ten times or more. The sequence runs out 3 residues before the end of the CDR3; the remainder is reconstructed from the germline J gene. The chain couples TRBV29-1 to TRBJ1-2, with no clear D. Trimming removed 8 bases from V and 5 bases from J, with 12 bases in between. CDR1 SQVTM and CDR2 ANQGSEA come from the germline V gene. The CDR3 is 11 residues long. CDR3 bases read: TGCAGCATCCGAGACACTTATGGC. Residues: CSIRDTYG. The full CDR3 protein is CSIRDTYGYTF.

As regards this clone: The read halts 3 residues ahead of the CDR3 end, with the missing end drawn from the germline J gene. The chain links TRBV30 to TRBJ2-7; 7 bases agree with TRBD2. Germline CDR1 is GTSNPN and CDR2 is SVGIG (reference sequence). Losses at the gene ends were 0 bases for V and 4 bases for J; bases not matched to a gene: 6. This CDR3 spans 14 amino acids. The sequenced part of the CDR3 DNA is TGTGCCTGGAGTGTACTAGGCGGGAGTTACGAG. Translating it yields CAWSVLGGSYE. The whole CDR3 protein reads CAWSVLGGSYEQYF. Full variable domain (outside the CDR3, taken from reference TRBV30 and TRBJ2-7): SQTIHQWPATLVQPVGSPLSLECTVEGTSNPNLYWYRQAAGRGLQLLFYSVGIGQISSEVPQNLSASRPQDRQFILSSKKLLLSDSGFYLCAWSVLGGSYEQYFGPGTRLTVT.

A word on this clone: The read gets to within 3 residues of the CDR3 end, and the germline J gene fills in the rest. The chain recombines TRBV6-2 or TRBV6-3 with TRBJ2-3; D is undetermined. The CDR3 is 14 amino acids. CDR1 is MNHEY and CDR2 is SVGEGT in the germline V gene. Between the trimmed V and J ends, which lost 5 bases and 4 bases, there was a span of 13 bases. CDR3 sequence: CASSDLGFADTQYF. The CDR3 bases that were read are TGTGCCAGCAGTGACTTGGGCTTCGCAGATACG.

Worth noting for this clone: Read coverage stops 3 residues before the CDR3 terminus; the germline J gene supplies the remainder. The chain joins TRBV19 to TRBJ1-2, with a weak D call TRBD1 (5 bases). The CDR3 runs to 14 residues. Germline V CDR1 and CDR2: LNHDA, SQIVND (reference sequence). V lost 9 bases and J 5 bases, leaving 19 bases between the germline ends. The DNA read from the CDR3 is TGTGCCAGCTCGGGGGTTCCGGGAGCTTATGGC. This encodes CASSGVPGAYG. The whole CDR3 reads CASSGVPGAYGYTF.

This clone was counted a few times. The read is 3 residues too short to cover the CDR3 end, so that end is filled in from the germline J gene. This chain links TRBV20-1 with TRBJ2-7; D may be TRBD2 (7 bases). V lost 5 bases to trimming and J lost 3 bases, with 14 bases between them. In germline, CDR1 is DFQATT, CDR2 SNEGSKA (reference sequence). This CDR3 has 13 residues. CDR3 residues: CSARRGGRYEQYF. The CDR3 DNA, read in part, is TGCAGTGCTCGAAGGGGGGGGCGCTACGAG.

This clone occurred a few times. The read gets to within 3 residues of the CDR3 end, and the germline J gene fills in the rest. This sequence joins TRBV29-1 and TRBJ2-5; D might be TRBD1 (5 bases). CDR1 SQVTM and CDR2 ANQGSEA come from the germline V gene. Trimming cost V 5 bases and J 2 bases, with 12 bases left between them. The CDR3 is made up of 13 amino acids. The sequenced part of the CDR3 DNA is TGCAGCGTTATCCCAGGGTCTCAAGAGACC. As protein: CSVIPGSQET. The full-length CDR3 reads as CSVIPGSQETQYF.

With respect to this clone: Its ends do not fully match the called genes, so a read error is possible. The read finishes 3 residues shy of the CDR3 end, and the germline J gene is used to complete it. The V call is TRBV7-9, the J call TRBJ1-1; unclear D gene. The CDR3 covers 12 residues. Looked up from germline, CDR1 is SEHNR and CDR2 is FQNEAQ (reference sequence). The sequenced part of the CDR3 DNA is TGTTCCAGCAGCTTAGAAGGCACTGAA. It yields the protein CSSSLEGTE. From start to end, the CDR3 is CSSSLEGTEAFF.

About this clone itself: The read ends 3 residues early relative to the CDR3; the germline J gene fills the gap. The J gene is TRBJ2-1, the V gene TRBV11-2; 8 bases match TRBD2. The junction had 3 bases not matched to a gene; V was cut back by 5 bases and J by 6 bases. CDR3 length: 13 amino acids. Germline CDR1 and CDR2: SGHAT and FQNNGV. The sequenced part of the CDR3 DNA is TGTGCCAGCAGCCCGGGACTAGTCAATGAG. It codes for CASSPGLVNE. From start to end, the CDR3 is CASSPGLVNEQFF.

This clone was seen ten or more times. Read coverage stops 3 residues before the CDR3 terminus; the germline J gene supplies the remainder. The rearrangement joins TRBV28 to TRBJ2-7, with D possibly TRBD1 on 5 matching bases. The CDR3 has 13 residues. V was pared by 1 base and J by 6 bases, with 10 bases between. Germline V gene lookup returns CDR1 MDHEN and CDR2 SYDVKM. The DNA read from the CDR3 is TGTGCCAGCAGTTTATACAGGTGGGGCGAG. Translation: CASSLYRWGE. The CDR3, in full, reads CASSLYRWGEQYF.

This clone was seen ten or more times. The CDR3 end lies 3 residues beyond the end of the read and is filled in from the germline J gene. The rearrangement links TRBV10-1 to TRBJ1-1; the D gene is possibly TRBD1 (6 bases). V was pared by 6 bases and J by 1 base, with 15 bases between. The CDR3 runs to 15 residues. Per germline, CDR1 WNHNN and CDR2 SYGVQD (reference sequence). The CDR3 is CASRASKTGNTEAFF. CDR3 bases read: TGCGCCAGCAGGGCGTCGAAGACAGGGAACACTGAA.

This clone was seen many times. The CDR3 end is not reached by the read, which stops 3 residues before it; the germline J gene fills it in. This sequence joins TRBV7-2 and TRBJ1-6, with TRBD1 as a possible D gene (6 bases). The germline V gene has CDR1 SGHTA and CDR2 FQGNSA. V lost 5 bases to trimming and J lost 5 bases, with 13 bases between them. This CDR3 has 15 residues. CDR3 sequence reads: CASSAQGTDNSPLHF. CDR3 DNA (partial): TGTGCCAGCAGCGCACAGGGAACGGATAATTCACCC.

This clone was seen at least ten times. The read terminates 3 residues before the CDR3 end, so the remaining end is supplied by the germline J gene. The chain carries TRBV19 and TRBJ2-3, with D tentatively TRBD2 (6 bases). CDR3 length: 15 amino acids. Per germline, CDR1 LNHDA and CDR2 SQIVND (reference sequence). Trimming pared 3 bases from V and 0 bases from J, leaving 10 bases between. The DNA read from the CDR3 is TGTGCCAGTAGTATCGGCGGGACTAGCACAGATACG. Translating it yields CASSIGGTSTDT. The whole CDR3 region reads CASSIGGTSTDTQYF.

This clone was seen only a few times. The read terminates 3 residues ahead of where the CDR3 ends, so the germline J gene completes it. This chain connects TRBV18 to TRBJ1-3; D remains unclear. Germline lookup yields CDR1 KGHSH and CDR2 LQKENI. The CDR3 runs to 16 residues. Trimming took 1 base from V and 0 from J, leaving 10 bases between them. Partial CDR3 DNA: TGTGCCAGCTCACCACTTGAGGGTAGCTCTGGAAACACC. It encodes CASSPLEGSSGNT. Given in full, the CDR3 is CASSPLEGSSGNTIYF.

This clone was detected ten times or more. Sequencing ends 3 residues short of the CDR3 end; the germline J gene provides the rest. The chain employs TRBV29-1 and TRBJ2-4; TRBD2 aligns across 8 bases. The junction had 8 bases not matched to a gene; V was cut back by 5 bases and J by 2 bases. The CDR3 loop spans 15 amino acids. Germline V gene sequence: CDR1 SQVTM, CDR2 ANQGSEA. The CDR3 spells CSVPRGGRTKNIQYF. CDR3 DNA (partial): TGCAGCGTTCCCCGGGGGGGTCGGACCAAAAACATT. Filled out from reference TRBV29-1 and TRBJ2-4, the complete variable domain reads SAVISQKPSRDICQRGTSLTIQCQVDSQVTMMFWYRQQPGQSLTLIATANQGSEATYESGFVIDKFPISRPNLTFSTLTVSNMSPEDSSIYLCSVPRGGRTKNIQYFGAGTRLSVL.

This clone occurred many times. The CDR3 end falls 3 residues outside the read, so it is completed with the germline J gene. The J gene is TRBJ1-1, the V gene TRBV27; D is unresolved. Trimming took 2 bases from V and 3 from J, leaving 7 bases between them. Germline V gives CDR1 MNHEY, CDR2 SMNVEV (reference sequence). This CDR3 region has 13 residues. CDR3 region: CASSLQRDTEAFF. The sequenced part of the CDR3 DNA is TGTGCCAGCAGTTTACAGAGGGACACTGAA.

This clone was detected many times. The missing CDR3 end, 3 residues past where the read stops, is filled in from the germline J gene. This rearrangement joins TRBV6-2 or TRBV6-3 to TRBJ1-5, with TRBD1 identical over 8 bases. Germline V lookup: CDR1 MNHEY, CDR2 SVGEGT. With 7 bases clipped from V and 2 bases from J, the junction kept 13 bases outside the gene matches. The CDR3 has 17 residues. CDR3 DNA, as far as it was read: TGTGCCAGCACCCCGGGACAGGTCGGAGAGGGCAATCAGCCC. Its protein is CASTPGQVGEGNQP. The full CDR3 sequence reads CASTPGQVGEGNQPQHF.

The sample holds many counts of this clone. The CDR3 end is not reached by the read, which stops 3 residues before it; the germline J gene fills it in. J is TRBJ2-1 and V is TRBV19; TRBD1 might be the D (6 bases). Germline CDR1 is LNHDA and CDR2 is SQIVND (reference sequence). The V end was cut by 5 bases, the J end by 8 bases, with 19 bases between. There are 15 residues in the CDR3. The CDR3 sequence: CASSVLTGYRDEQFF. CDR3 DNA (partial): TGTGCCAGTAGTGTCCTGACAGGCTACCGGGATGAG.

This clone was recorded at least ten times. With the read ending 3 residues before the CDR3 end, the germline J gene is used to fill in that end. The rearrangement joins TRBV5-1 to TRBJ2-1; D is unresolved. Germline values: CDR1 SGHRS, CDR2 YFSETQ. CDR3 size: 14 residues. The V end was cut by 4 bases, the J end by 0 bases, with 8 bases between. The CDR3 bases that were read are TGCGCCAGCAGCCCTTTTCGCTCCTACAATGAG. It translates to CASSPFRSYNE. The complete CDR3 protein is CASSPFRSYNEQFF. The whole variable domain, remainder taken from reference TRBV5-1 and TRBJ2-1, is KAGVTQTPRYLIKTRGQQVTLSCSPISGHRSVSWYQQTPGQGLQFLFEYFSETQRNKGNFPGRFSGRQFSNSRSEMNVSTLELGDSALYLCASSPFRSYNEQFFGPGTRLTVL.